These 4 T cell receptor beta chains originate from one sample sequenced in a study of shared clonotypes between healthy human individuals. The table came from immunoSEQ multiplex PCR; TCRdb's copy has only in-frame clones and leaves some out. The sample lists more than 2 million clones; 85% to 95% were seen once. Specimen: naive CD4+ T cells sorted from blood. As for subset: CD45RA+ positively selected. The receptors stem from a man between 18 and 29 years old in good health.

The V call is TRBV7-6, the J call TRBJ2-3; D possibly corresponds to TRBD2 (5 bases). This CDR3 has 15 amino acids. CDR1 is SGHVS, CDR2 FNYEAQ, per germline. V lost 5 bases, J lost 0 bases, and 12 bases lay in between. This chain's CDR3 is CASSRGSGSTDTQYF. In DNA form, the CDR3 reads TGTGCCAGCAGCCGAGGGTCGGGTAGCACAGATACGCAGTATTTT.

This sequence joins TRBV5-1 and TRBJ1-6, with 8 bases fitting TRBD1. J was trimmed by 10 bases and V by 4 bases; bases with no gene match: 7. The germline CDR1 and CDR2 sequences are SGHRS and YFSETQ. The CDR3 is made up of 14 amino acids. The CDR3 sequence is CASSLRTGLSPLHF. The CDR3 DNA reads as TGCGCCAGCAGCCTCCGGACAGGGCTATCACCCCTCCACTTT.

This chain links TRBV6-1 with TRBJ1-4, with D tentatively TRBD2 (5 bases). The J call may not be correct, given that the DNA end is closer to TRBJ2-2. The CDR3 contains 14 residues. CDR1 is MNHNS, CDR2 SASEGT, per germline. CDR3 residues: CASSEEVISGELFF. CDR3 nucleotide sequence: TGTGCCAGCAGTGAGGAGGTTATTTCCGGGGAGCTGTTTTTT.

This clone has just one count. V is TRBV10-1 and J is TRBJ1-1; the D gene is possibly TRBD1 (6 bases). The CDR3 is 13 amino acids. The V end was cut by 8 bases, the J end by 4 bases, with 14 bases between. Germline V gives CDR1 WNHNN, CDR2 SYGVQD (reference sequence). The CDR3 bases are TGCGCCAGCTTGAAGAGGGGGTTCACTGAAGCTTTCTTT. This sequence encodes CASLKRGFTEAFF.